A selection of T cell receptor beta chains follows, all from one sample in a study of spatial heterogeneity in lung cancer. Each CDR3 protein is one row after TCRdb ran MiXCR on the 5' RACE reads. The sample has tens of thousands of distinct CDR3 sequences; 10% to 15% are singletons. This material consisted of PBMCs, taken at surgery. The receptors shown here come from a male donor with early-stage non-small cell lung cancer. CDR3s include the opening cysteine and the closing phenylalanine or tryptophan. D genes are given only for firm matches. Size is stated for part of the rows, as once, few or many counts, or as a class when the clone is expanded.

cdr3_aa cdr3_nt d_call v_call clone_size j_call
CASSLRTGDLETQYF TGTGCCAGCAGTTTACGAACAGGGGACTTAGAGACCCAGTACTTC NA TRBV12-3/TRBV12-4 many TRBJ2-5
CSARDWAGGDQPQHF TGCAGTGCTAGAGATTGGGCAGGAGGGGATCAGCCCCAGCATTTT NA TRBV20-1 NA TRBJ1-5
CASSLGTGNGYTF TGTGCCAGCAGTCTTGGGACAGGAAATGGCTACACCTTC TRBD1 TRBV2 few TRBJ1-2
CASSLGPGPGGFF TGTGCCAGCAGCTTAGGACCGGGACCGGGGGGGTTCTTC TRBD2 TRBV7-2 NA TRBJ2-1
CASSPPARLDEQFF TGTGCCAGCTCACCACCGGCTAGGCTCGATGAGCAGTTCTTC NA TRBV18 NA TRBJ2-1
CSVEPSGITDTQYF TGCAGCGTTGAACCTAGCGGGATCACAGATACGCAGTATTTT TRBD2 TRBV29-1 many TRBJ2-3
CASSTPGLAGGPETQYF TGTGCCAGCAGCACCCCCGGACTAGCGGGAGGGCCTGAGACCCAGTACTTC TRBD2 TRBV5-6 many TRBJ2-5
CASSLDNSDYGYTF TGCGCCAGCAGCTTGGATAACAGCGACTATGGCTACACCTTC NA TRBV5-1 few TRBJ1-2
CASSPPEVRETQYF TGTGCCAGCTCCCCACCAGAGGTCCGGGAGACCCAGTACTTC NA TRBV18 NA TRBJ2-5
CAWRRSHSNQPQHF TGTGCCTGGAGGAGGTCCCATAGCAATCAGCCCCAGCATTTT NA TRBV30 many TRBJ1-5
CASSIDPRYEQFF TGCGCCAGCAGCATCGATCCTAGATATGAGCAGTTCTTC NA TRBV5-1 many TRBJ2-1